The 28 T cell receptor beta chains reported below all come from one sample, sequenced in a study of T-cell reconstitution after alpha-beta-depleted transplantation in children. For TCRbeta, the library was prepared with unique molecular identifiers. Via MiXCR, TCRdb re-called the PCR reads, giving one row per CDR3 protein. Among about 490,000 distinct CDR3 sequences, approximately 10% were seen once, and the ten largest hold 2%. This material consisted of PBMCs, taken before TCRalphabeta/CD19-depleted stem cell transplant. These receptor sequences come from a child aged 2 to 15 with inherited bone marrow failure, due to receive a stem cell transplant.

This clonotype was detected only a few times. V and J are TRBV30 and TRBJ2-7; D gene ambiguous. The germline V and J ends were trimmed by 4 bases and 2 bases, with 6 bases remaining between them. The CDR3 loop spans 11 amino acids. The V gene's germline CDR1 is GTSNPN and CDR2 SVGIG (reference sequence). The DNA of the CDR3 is TGTGCCTGGAAAGGGCCCTACGAGCAGTACTTC. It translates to CAWKGPYEQYF. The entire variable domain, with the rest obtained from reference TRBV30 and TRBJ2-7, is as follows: SQTIHQWPATLVQPVGSPLSLECTVEGTSNPNLYWYRQAAGRGLQLLFYSVGIGQISSEVPQNLSASRPQDRQFILSSKKLLLSDSGFYLCAWKGPYEQYFGPGTRLTVT.

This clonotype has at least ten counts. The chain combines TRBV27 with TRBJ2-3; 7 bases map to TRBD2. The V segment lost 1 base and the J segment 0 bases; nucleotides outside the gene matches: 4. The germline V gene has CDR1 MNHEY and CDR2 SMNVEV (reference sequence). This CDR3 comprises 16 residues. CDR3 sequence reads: CASSLYPSGSTDTQYF. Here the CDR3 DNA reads TGTGCCAGCAGTTTATATCCTAGCGGTAGCACAGATACGCAGTATTTT.

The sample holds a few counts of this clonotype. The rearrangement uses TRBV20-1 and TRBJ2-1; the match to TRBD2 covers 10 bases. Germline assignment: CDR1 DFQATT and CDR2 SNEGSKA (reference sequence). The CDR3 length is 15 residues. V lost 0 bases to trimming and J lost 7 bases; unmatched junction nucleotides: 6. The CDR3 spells CSARELAGDGNEQFF. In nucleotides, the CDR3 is TGCAGTGCTAGAGAGCTAGCGGGAGATGGTAATGAGCAGTTCTTC.

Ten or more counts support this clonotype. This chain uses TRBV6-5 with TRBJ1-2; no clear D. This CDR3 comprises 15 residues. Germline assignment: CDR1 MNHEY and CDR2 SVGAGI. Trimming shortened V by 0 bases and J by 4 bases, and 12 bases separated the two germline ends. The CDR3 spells CASSYSTLAAYGYTF. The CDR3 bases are TGTGCCAGCAGTTACTCGACGCTTGCGGCCTATGGCTACACCTTC.

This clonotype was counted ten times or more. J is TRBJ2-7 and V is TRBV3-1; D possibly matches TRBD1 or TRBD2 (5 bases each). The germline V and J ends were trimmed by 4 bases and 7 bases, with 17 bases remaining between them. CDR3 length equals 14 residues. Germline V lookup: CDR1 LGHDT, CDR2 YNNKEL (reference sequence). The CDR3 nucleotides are TGTGCCAGCAGCCTCCCCGGGGCCTCCTGGGAGCAGTACTTC. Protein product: CASSLPGASWEQYF.

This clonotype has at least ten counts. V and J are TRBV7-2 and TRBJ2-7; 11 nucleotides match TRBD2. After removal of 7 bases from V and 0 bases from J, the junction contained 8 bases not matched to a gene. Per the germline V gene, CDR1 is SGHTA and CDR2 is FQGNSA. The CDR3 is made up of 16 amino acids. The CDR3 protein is CASMPLAGGSSYEQYF. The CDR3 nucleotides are TGTGCCAGCATGCCGCTAGCGGGAGGATCCTCCTACGAGCAGTACTTC.

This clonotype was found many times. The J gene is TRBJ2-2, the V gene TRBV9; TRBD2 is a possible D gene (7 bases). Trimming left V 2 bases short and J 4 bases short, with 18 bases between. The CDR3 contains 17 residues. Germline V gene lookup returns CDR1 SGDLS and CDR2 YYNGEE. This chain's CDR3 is CASSVAGGQRGTGELFF. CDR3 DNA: TGTGCCAGCAGCGTGGCCGGGGGGCAGCGGGGCACCGGGGAGCTGTTTTTT.

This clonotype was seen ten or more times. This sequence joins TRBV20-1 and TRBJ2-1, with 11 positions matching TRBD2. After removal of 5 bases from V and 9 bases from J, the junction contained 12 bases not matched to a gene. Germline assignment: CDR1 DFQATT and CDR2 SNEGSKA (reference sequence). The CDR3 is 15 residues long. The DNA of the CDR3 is TGCAGTGCTCGTAAACTAGCGGGAGAGGGGGGTGAGCAGTTCTTC. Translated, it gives CSARKLAGEGGEQFF.

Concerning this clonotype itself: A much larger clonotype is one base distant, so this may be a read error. CDR3 nucleotides: TGTGCCAGCAGCTCCCTTGGTGGATCCAACAATGAGCAGTTCTTC. It codes for CASSSLGGSNNEQFF. The chain employs TRBV9 and TRBJ2-1; unclear D gene. The V end lost 4 bases, the J end lost 5 bases, and 16 bases lay between the germline ends. The germline CDR1 and CDR2 sequences are SGDLS and YYNGEE. This CDR3 is 15 amino acids long.

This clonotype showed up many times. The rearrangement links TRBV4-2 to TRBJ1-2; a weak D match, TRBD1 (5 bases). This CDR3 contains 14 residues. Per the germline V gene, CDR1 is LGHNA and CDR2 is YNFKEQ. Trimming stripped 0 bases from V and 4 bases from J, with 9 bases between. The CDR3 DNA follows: TGTGCCAGCAGCCAAGACTCAGGGAGCTATGGCTACACCTTC. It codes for CASSQDSGSYGYTF.

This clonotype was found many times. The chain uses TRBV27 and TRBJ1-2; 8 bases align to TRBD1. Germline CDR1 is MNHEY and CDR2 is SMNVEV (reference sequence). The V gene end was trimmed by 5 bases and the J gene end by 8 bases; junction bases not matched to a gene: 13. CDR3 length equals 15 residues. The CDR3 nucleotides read TGTGCCAGCAGTCCCCGCAGACAGGGGATCTACGGCTACACCTTC. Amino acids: CASSPRRQGIYGYTF.

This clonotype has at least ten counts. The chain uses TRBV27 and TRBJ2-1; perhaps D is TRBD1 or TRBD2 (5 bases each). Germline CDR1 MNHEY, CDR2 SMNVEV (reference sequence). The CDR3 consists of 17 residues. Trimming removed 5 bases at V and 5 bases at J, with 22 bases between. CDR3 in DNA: TGTGCCAGCAGTAGACAGCTTTCCTCCCGGGAAAACAATGAGCAGTTCTTC. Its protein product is CASSRQLSSRENNEQFF.

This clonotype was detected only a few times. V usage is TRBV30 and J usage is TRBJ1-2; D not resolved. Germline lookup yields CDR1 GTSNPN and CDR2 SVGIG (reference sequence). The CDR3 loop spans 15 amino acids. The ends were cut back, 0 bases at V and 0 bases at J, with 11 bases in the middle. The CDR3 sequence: CAWSVRVNTNYGYTF. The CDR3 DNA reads TGTGCCTGGAGTGTCCGGGTGAACACTAACTATGGCTACACCTTC.

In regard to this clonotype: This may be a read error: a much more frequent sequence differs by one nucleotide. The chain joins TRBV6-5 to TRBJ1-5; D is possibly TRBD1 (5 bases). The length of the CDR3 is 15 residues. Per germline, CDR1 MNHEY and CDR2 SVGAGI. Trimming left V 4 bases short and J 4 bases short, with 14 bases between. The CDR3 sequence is CASSLNQGWNQPQHF. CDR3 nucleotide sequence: TGTGCCAGCAGTTTAAACCAGGGATGGAATCAGCCCCAGCATTTT.

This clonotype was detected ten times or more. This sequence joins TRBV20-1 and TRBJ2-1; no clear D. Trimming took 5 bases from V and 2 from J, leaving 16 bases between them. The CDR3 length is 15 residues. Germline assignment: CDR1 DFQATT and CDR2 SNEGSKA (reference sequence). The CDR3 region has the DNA TGCAGTGCTTCTCCCCTCGGAAGGCCCTACAATGAGCAGTTCTTC. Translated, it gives CSASPLGRPYNEQFF.

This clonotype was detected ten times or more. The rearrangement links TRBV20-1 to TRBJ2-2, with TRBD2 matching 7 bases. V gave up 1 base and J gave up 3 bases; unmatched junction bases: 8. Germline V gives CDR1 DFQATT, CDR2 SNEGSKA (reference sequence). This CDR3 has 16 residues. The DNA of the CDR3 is TGCAGTGCTAGAGGAGTTAGCGGGTTGGACACCGGGGAGCTGTTTTTT. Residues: CSARGVSGLDTGELFF.

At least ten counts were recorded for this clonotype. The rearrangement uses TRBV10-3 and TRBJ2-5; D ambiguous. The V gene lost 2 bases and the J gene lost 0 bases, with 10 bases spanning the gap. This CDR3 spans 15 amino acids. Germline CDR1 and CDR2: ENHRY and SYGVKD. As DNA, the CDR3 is TGTGCCATCAGTGAGGGTGGTGGGAACCAAGAGACCCAGTACTTC. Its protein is CAISEGGGNQETQYF.

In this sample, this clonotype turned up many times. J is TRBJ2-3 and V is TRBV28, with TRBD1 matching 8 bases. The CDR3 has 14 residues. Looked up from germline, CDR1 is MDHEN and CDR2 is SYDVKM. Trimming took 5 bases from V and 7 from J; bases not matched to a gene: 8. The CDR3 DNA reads TGTGCCAGCAGTCCGGGACAGGTAACAAATACGCAGTATTTT. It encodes CASSPGQVTNTQYF.

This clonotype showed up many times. The CDR3 reads CSVEATGGVGLAGAGSGETQYF. CDR3 in DNA: TGCAGCGTTGAGGCGACAGGGGGCGTGGGACTAGCGGGAGCTGGGTCGGGAGAGACCCAGTACTTC. J is TRBJ2-5 and V is TRBV29-1; the match to TRBD2 covers 14 bases. The CDR3 sequence is 22 residues long. V lost 3 bases and J lost 4; bases outside the gene matches: 25. Germline assignment: CDR1 SQVTM and CDR2 ANQGSEA.

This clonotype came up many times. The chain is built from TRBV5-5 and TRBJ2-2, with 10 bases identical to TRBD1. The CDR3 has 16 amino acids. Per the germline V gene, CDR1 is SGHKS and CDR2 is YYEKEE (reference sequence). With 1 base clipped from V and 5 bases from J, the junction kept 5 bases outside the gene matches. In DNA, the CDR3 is TGTGCCAGCAGCTTGTTGGGGGGACAGGGGACCGGGGAGCTGTTTTTT. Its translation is CASSLLGGQGTGELFF.

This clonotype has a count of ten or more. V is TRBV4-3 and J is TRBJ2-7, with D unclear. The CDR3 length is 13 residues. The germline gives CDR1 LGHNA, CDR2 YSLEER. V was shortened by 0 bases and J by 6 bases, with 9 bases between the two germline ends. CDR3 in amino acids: CASSQDPRFEQYF. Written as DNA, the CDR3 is TGCGCCAGCAGCCAAGATCCCAGGTTCGAGCAGTACTTC.

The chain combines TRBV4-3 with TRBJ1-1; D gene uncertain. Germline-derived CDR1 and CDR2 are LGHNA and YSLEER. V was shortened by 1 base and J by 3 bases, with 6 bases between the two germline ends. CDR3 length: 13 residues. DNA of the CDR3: TGCGCCAGCAGCCAAGGAATCCACACTGAAGCTTTCTTT. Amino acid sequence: CASSQGIHTEAFF.

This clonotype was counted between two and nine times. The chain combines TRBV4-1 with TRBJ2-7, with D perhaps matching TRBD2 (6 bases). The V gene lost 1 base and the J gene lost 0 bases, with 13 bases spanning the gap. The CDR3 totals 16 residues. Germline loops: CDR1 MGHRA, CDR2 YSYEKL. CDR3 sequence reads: CASSQGGGTPSYEQYF. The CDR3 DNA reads TGCGCCAGCAGCCAAGGGGGCGGGACCCCCTCCTACGAGCAGTACTTC.

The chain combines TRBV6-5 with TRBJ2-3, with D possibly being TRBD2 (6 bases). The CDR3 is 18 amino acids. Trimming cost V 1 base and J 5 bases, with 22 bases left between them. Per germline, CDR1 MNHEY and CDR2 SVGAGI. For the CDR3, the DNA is TGTGCCAGCAGTTACTACTGGGGCGGGAACCCCGGGGAAGATACGCAGTATTTT. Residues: CASSYYWGGNPGEDTQYF.

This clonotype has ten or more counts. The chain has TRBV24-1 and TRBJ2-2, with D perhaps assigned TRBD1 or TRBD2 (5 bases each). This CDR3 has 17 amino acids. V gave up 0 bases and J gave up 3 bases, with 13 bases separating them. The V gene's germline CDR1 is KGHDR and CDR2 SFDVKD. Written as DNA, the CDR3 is TGTGCCACCAGTGATTTGGGCCAGGGACCGTACACCGGGGAGCTGTTTTTT. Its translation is CATSDLGQGPYTGELFF.

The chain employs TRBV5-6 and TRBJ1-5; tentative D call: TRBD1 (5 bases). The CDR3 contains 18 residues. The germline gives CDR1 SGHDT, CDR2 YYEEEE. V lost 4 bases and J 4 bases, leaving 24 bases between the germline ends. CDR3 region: CASSPTLDPGGLNQPQHF. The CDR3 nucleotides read TGTGCCAGCAGCCCCACTCTCGACCCCGGGGGACTAAATCAGCCCCAGCATTTT.

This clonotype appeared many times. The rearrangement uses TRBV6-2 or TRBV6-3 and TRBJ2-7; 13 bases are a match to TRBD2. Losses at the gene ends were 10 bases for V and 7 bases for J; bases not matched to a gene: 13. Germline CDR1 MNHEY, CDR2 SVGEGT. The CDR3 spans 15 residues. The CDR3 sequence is CATATSGRVRGEQYF. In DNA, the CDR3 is TGTGCCACCGCTACTAGCGGGAGGGTCCGGGGTGAGCAGTACTTC.

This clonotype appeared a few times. The CDR3 protein is CASSPQAGGYNEQFF. CDR3 nucleotides: TGTGCCAGCAGTCCCCAAGCGGGAGGGTACAATGAGCAGTTCTTC. The chain employs TRBV12-3 or TRBV12-4 and TRBJ2-1, with 10 positions matching TRBD2. The CDR3 contains 15 residues. V was pared by 5 bases and J by 4 bases, with 5 bases of the junction left unmatched.